This T cell receptor (beta chain) was documented in a study of T cells after yellow fever vaccination. This clonotype appeared many times. The CDR3 spans 13 residues. V was clipped by 6 bases and J by 7 bases, with 13 bases between them. Germline loops: CDR1 WSHSY, CDR2 SAAADI. TCRdb reprocessed the 5' RACE reads with MiXCR, giving one entry per CDR3 protein. In the table there are some 15,000 distinct CDR3 sequences, 7.3% of which are singletons. Whole-study results and caveats: Clones that expanded after primary vaccination mostly reappeared after the booster (96% CD4, approximately 85% CD8).

The input for sequencing was PBMCs, either bulk or a sorted T-cell subset (CD4+, CD8+, memory, or dextramer-sorted; not recorded which), taken on the day of the yellow fever booster vaccination. J is TRBJ1-5 and V is TRBV10-2, with D possibly matching TRBD1 (5 bases). The TCR comes from a man aged 18 to 30 who received the YFV17D yellow fever vaccine. In DNA form, the CDR3 reads TGCGCCAGCAGCCCCGGGGACGCCCAGCCCCAGCATTTT. This sequence encodes CASSPGDAQPQHF.